The T cell receptor (beta chain) described here comes from a study of blood T cell repertoires in COVID-19. Study summary: The United States, Italy and Spain were the sources of the acute and convalescent COVID-19 samples. Nucleic acid was either cDNA or gDNA, and it came from T cells, B-cell-depleted T cells, or PBMCs.

V was shortened by 1 base and J by 10 bases, with 10 bases between the two germline ends. This CDR3 contains 12 residues. TCRdb's copy holds only in-frame clones and misses some; the assay was immunoSEQ multiplex PCR. The sample holds roughly 60,000 clones, approximately 90% seen once. The source is a man aged 35-49 years with COVID-19, enrolled during active disease. Sequences were obtained from peripheral blood. The chain recombines TRBV12-3 or TRBV12-4 with TRBJ1-1; unclear D gene. This chain's CDR3 is CASSLGGDGAFF. The CDR3, as DNA: TGTGCCAGCAGTTTAGGCGGAGACGGAGCTTTCTTT.